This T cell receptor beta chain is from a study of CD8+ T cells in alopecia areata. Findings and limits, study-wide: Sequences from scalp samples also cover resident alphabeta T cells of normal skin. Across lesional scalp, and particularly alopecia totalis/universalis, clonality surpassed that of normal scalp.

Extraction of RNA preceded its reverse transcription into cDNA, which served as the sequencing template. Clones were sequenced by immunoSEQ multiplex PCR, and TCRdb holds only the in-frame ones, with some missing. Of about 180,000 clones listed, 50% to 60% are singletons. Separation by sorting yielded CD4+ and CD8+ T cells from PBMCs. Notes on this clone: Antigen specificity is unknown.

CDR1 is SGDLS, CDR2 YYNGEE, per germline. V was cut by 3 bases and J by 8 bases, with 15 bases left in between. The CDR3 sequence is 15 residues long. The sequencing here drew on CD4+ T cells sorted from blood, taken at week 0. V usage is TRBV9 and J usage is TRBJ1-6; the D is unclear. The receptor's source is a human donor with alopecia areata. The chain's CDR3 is CASSGDLGMDSPLHF. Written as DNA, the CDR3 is TGTGCCAGCAGCGGAGACCTAGGAATGGATTCACCCCTCCACTTT.